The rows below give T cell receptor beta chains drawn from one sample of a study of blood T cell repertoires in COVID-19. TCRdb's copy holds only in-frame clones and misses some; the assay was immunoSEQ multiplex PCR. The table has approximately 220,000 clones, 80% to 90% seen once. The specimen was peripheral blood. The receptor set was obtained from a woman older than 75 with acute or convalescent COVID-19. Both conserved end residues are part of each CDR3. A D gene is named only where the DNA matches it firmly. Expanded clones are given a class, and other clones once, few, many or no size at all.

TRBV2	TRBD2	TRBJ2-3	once	TGTGCCAGCGGCAGACTAGCGGGAGGGGGAGATACGCAGTATTTT	CASGRLAGGGDTQYF
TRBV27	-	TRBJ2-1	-	TGTGCCAGCAGTCTTAGAGGGACAAGCTCCTACAATGAGCAGTTCTTC	CASSLRGTSSYNEQFF
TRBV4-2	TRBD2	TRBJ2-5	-	TGTGCCAGCAGCCAAGATGGGACTAGCGGGGGAGAGACCCAGTACTTC	CASSQDGTSGGETQYF
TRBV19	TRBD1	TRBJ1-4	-	TGTGCCAGTAAGGGAGGACAGGATAATGAAAAACTGTTTTTT	CASKGGQDNEKLFF
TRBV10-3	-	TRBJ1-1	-	TGTGCCATCAGCGAGCCCAGGGAAGGCACTGAAGCTTTCTTT	CAISEPREGTEAFF
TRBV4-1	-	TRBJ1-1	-	TGCGCCAGCAGCCAAGTTCTTATAATGAACACTGAAGCTTTCTTT	CASSQVLIMNTEAFF
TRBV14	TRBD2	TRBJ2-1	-	TGTGCCAGCAGCCACCATCTTACTAGCGGGAGGGCCTATCCCTACAATGAGCAGTTCTTC	CASSHHLTSGRAYPYNEQFF
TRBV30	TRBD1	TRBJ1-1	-	TGTGCCTGGGGGGGACAGCCGATTTACACTGAAGCTTTCTTT	CAWGGQPIYTEAFF
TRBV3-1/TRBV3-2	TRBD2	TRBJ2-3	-	TGTGCCAGCAGCCAAGGGCTAGCGGGGGGGCCCACAGATACGCAGTATTTT	CASSQGLAGGPTDTQYF
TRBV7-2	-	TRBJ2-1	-	TGTGCCAGCAGCCTCCCGACGGGGTCAAGAAATGAGCAGTTCTTC	CASSLPTGSRNEQFF
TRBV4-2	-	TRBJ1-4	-	TGTGCCAGCAGCCAAGATAAGTTTGGAGGCTTCATCAATGAAAAACTGTTTTTT	CASSQDKFGGFINEKLFF
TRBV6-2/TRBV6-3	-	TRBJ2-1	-	TGTGCCAGCAGTTCCATTTCGGGGTTCACCTACAATGAGCAGTTCTTC	CASSSISGFTYNEQFF
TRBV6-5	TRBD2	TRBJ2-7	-	TGTGCCAGCAGTTCGCCGGGGCGGGAGAGGCACGAGCAGTACTTC	CASSSPGRERHEQYF
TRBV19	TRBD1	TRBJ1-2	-	TGTGCCAGTAGTGAAACACAGGGGTTCTATGGCTACACCTTC	CASSETQGFYGYTF
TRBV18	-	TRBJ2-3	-	TGTGCCAGCTCATGGGACTCCCCCCCCGATACGCAGTATTTT	CASSWDSPPDTQYF
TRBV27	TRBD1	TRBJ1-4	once	TGTGCCAGCAGTTTATTGGGACAGGGAAAGGAAAAACTGTTTTTT	CASSLLGQGKEKLFF
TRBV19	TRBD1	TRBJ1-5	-	TGTGCCAGTAGGCCGCCGGACAGGTATAGCAATCAGCCCCAGCATTTT	CASRPPDRYSNQPQHF
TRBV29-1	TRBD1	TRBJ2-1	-	TGCAGCGTTGGTCTAGTGGGACAGGCCTTTCTGAGCTCCTACAATGAGCAGTTCTTC	CSVGLVGQAFLSSYNEQFF
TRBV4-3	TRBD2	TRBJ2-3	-	TGCGCCAGCAGCCATACTGTTGCGGGGGGAGATACGCAGTATTTT	CASSHTVAGGDTQYF
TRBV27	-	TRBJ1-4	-	TGTGCCAGCAGTCCCGAACCACAGGGAAAACTGTTTTTT	CASSPEPQGKLFF
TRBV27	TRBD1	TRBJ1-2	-	TGTGCCAGCAGTTTATACGGACAGGGTACTCTGTCGGGTGGCTACACCTTC	CASSLYGQGTLSGGYTF
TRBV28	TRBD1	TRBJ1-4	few	TGTGCCAGCAGTCGCCCGGGACAGGGAAATGAAAAACTGTTTTTT	CASSRPGQGNEKLFF
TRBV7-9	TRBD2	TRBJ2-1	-	TGTGCCAGCAGCGCCTCCAGCGGGGGCTACAATGAGCAGTTCTTC	CASSASSGGYNEQFF
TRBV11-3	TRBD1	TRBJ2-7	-	TGTGCCAGCAGCTTAGGAGGGACAGGTGACTACGAGCAGTACTTC	CASSLGGTGDYEQYF
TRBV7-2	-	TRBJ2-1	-	TGTGCCAGCAGCCACCGGAGGGATGAGCAGTTCTTC	CASSHRRDEQFF
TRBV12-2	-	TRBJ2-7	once	TGTGCAAGTCGCCGTGCCGGGACTGCCTCCTACGAGCAGTACTTC	CASRRAGTASYEQYF
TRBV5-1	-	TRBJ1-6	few	TGCGCCAGCAGCTTGTATGCGGAAACAATAAATTCACCCCTCCACTTT	CASSLYAETINSPLHF
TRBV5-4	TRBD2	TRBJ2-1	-	TGTGCCAGCAGCCAACCGACTAGCGGGAGGTACAATGAGCAGTTCTTC	CASSQPTSGRYNEQFF
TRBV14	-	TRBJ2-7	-	TGTGCCAGCAGCCAAGAACTGGGGCTGCCTTACGAGCAGTACTTC	CASSQELGLPYEQYF
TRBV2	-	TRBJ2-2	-	TGTGCCAGCCAGTATAACACCGGGGAGCTGTTTTTT	CASQYNTGELFF
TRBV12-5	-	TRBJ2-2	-	TGTGCTAGTGGTTTGGATAATACAGGGACGGCGCTGTTTTTT	CASGLDNTGTALFF
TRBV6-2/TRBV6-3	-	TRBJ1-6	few	TGTGCCAGCAGTCCCTACAGGGTTGGAAATTCACCCCTCCACTTT	CASSPYRVGNSPLHF
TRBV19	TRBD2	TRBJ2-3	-	TGTGCCAGTCAAACTAGCGGCGGGGATACGCAGTATTTT	CASQTSGGDTQYF
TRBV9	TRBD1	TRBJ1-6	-	TGTGCCAGCAGCGTAGGTACAGGGGGGAATTCACCCCTCCACTTT	CASSVGTGGNSPLHF
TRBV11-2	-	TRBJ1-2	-	TGTGCCAGCAGCTTGCAGGGTAACTATGGCTACACCTTC	CASSLQGNYGYTF
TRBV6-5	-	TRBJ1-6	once	TGTGCCAGCAGTATGCAGGGTGATAATTCACCCCTCCACTTT	CASSMQGDNSPLHF
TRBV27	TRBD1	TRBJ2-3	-	TGTGCCAGCAGTTCAAACCATTCCCGGGACAGGGTCTTT	CASSSNHSRDRVF
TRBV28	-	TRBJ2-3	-	TGTGCCAGCAGTTGGTCGGTTAACACAGATACGCAGTATTTT	CASSWSVNTDTQYF
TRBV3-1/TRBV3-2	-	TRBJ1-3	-	TGTGCCAGCAGCCACGACAGTACTGGAAACACCATATATTTT	CASSHDSTGNTIYF